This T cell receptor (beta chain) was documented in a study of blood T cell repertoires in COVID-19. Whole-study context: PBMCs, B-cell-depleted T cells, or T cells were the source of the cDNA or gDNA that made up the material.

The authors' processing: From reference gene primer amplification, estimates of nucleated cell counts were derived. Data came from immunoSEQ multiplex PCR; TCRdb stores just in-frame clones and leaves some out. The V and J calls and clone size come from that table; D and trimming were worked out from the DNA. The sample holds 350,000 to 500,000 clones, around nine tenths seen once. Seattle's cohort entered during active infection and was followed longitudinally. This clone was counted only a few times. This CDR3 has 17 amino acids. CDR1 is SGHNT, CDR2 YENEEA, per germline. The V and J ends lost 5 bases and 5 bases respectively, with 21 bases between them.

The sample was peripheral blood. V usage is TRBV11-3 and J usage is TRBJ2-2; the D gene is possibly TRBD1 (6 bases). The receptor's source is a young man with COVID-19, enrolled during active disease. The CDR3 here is CASSPGQPGRATGELFF. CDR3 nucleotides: TGTGCCAGCAGCCCTGGACAGCCAGGCCGGGCTACCGGGGAGCTGTTTTTT.